The rows below give T cell receptor beta chains drawn from one sample of a study of blood T cell repertoires in COVID-19. Libraries were prepared by immunoSEQ multiplex PCR; TCRdb keeps only in-frame clonotypes and omits some of them. The repertoire holds 270,000 or so clones, 75% to 90% seen once, with roughly 0.96% in the top ten. Source material: peripheral blood. Receptors originate from a woman aged 40 to 50 who had recovered from COVID-19. Both conserved end residues are part of each CDR3. The D gene is left open where the match is weak. Rows give clone size only sometimes, using once, few, many, or a class for an expanded clone.

d_call,j_call,clone_size,v_call,cdr3_aa,cdr3_nt
-,TRBJ2-1,-,TRBV12-3/TRBV12-4,CASSFAYEQFF,TGTGCCAGCAGTTTCGCGTATGAGCAGTTCTTC
TRBD2,TRBJ2-5,once,TRBV19,CASSKGTSGEETQYF,TGTGCCAGTAGTAAGGGGACTAGCGGCGAAGAGACCCAGTACTTC
TRBD1,TRBJ1-2,once,TRBV5-4,CASSLEGTGGGPGYTF,TGTGCCAGCAGCTTGGAGGGGACAGGGGGAGGGCCTGGCTACACCTTC
TRBD1,TRBJ1-4,-,TRBV25-1,CASSAATGGRGEKLFF,TGTGCCAGCAGTGCCGCCACAGGGGGTCGGGGTGAAAAACTGTTTTTT
-,TRBJ2-1,-,TRBV10-3,CAISGLDINEQFF,TGTGCCATCAGTGGGTTAGACATTAATGAGCAGTTCTTC
TRBD1,TRBJ2-3,-,TRBV25-1,CASSGQGADGPDTQYF,TGTGCCAGCAGTGGGCAGGGGGCAGATGGACCAGATACGCAGTATTTT
-,TRBJ2-1,-,TRBV7-8,CASSLDRQGGNEQFF,TGTGCCAGCAGCTTAGATAGGCAGGGAGGCAATGAGCAGTTCTTC
-,TRBJ2-7,-,TRBV7-9,CASSSREGAYEQYF,TGTGCCAGCAGTTCCAGGGAAGGGGCCTACGAGCAGTACTTC
-,TRBJ1-2,-,TRBV6-2/TRBV6-3,CASSSPYRASGYTF,TGTGCCAGCAGTAGCCCATACAGGGCTAGCGGCTACACCTTC
-,TRBJ1-6,few,TRBV12-3/TRBV12-4,CASSIVRSSPLHF,TGTGCCAGCAGCATAGTACGGAGTTCACCCCTCCACTTT
TRBD1,TRBJ1-5,-,TRBV2,CASSDGTGFDSNQPQHF,TGTGCCAGCAGTGACGGGACAGGGTTCGATAGCAATCAGCCCCAGCATTTT
-,TRBJ2-5,-,TRBV7-3,CASSLDGETQYF,TGTGCCAGCAGCTTAGACGGGGAGACCCAGTACTTC